This TCR beta chain emerged from a study of blood T cell repertoires in COVID-19. On the study more broadly: From T cells, B-cell-depleted T cells, or PBMCs came the material, which was cDNA or gDNA.

In the source study's methods: For nucleated cells, counts were estimated from reference gene primer amplification. TCRdb's copy holds only in-frame clones and misses some; the assay was immunoSEQ multiplex PCR. D and trimming come from the DNA, and the V and J calls and clone size come from that table. The sample yields tens of thousands of clones, 85% to 90% seen once. Sequencing input: peripheral blood. The receptor was isolated from an elderly woman with COVID-19, enrolled during active disease.

CDR3 amino acids: CASSLARGQLGYTF. Here the CDR3 DNA reads TGTGCCAGCAGCTTAGCGCGGGGGCAGCTCGGCTACACCTTC. The V and J genes are TRBV7-2 and TRBJ1-2; TRBD1 might be the D (6 bases). The V and J ends lost 0 bases and 8 bases respectively, with 13 bases between them. The CDR3 is made up of 14 amino acids. In germline, CDR1 is SGHTA, CDR2 FQGNSA. Based on the CDR3 plus reference TRBV7-2 and TRBJ1-2, the full variable domain is GAGVSQSPSNKVTEKGKDVELRCDPISGHTALYWYRQSLGQGLEFLIYFQGNSAPDKSGLPSDRFSAERTGGSVSTLTIQRTQQEDSAVYLCASSLARGQLGYTFGSGTRLTVV.